The rows below give T cell receptor beta chains drawn from one sample of a study of T cells after somatic rescue of genetic block. Here immunoSEQ multiplex PCR was the method, and the copy in TCRdb shows in-frame clones only, minus some. Of 45,000 to 55,000 clones in the sample, about 96% are singletons; the top ten hold around 0.078%. Source material: peripheral blood mononuclear cells (PBMCs). These TCRs come from a child under two years old. Both conserved end residues are part of each CDR3. Fields, in order: D gene, J gene, clone size, V gene, CDR3 DNA, CDR3 protein. A D gene is named only where the DNA matches it firmly. Size is stated for part of the rows, as once, few or many counts, or as a class when the clone is expanded.

D: -; J: TRBJ2-1; size: -; V: TRBV27; DNA: TGTGCCAGCAGTACCCCGGACGCCTACAATGAGCAGTTCTTC; CDR3: CASSTPDAYNEQFF
D: TRBD1; J: TRBJ2-7; size: once; V: TRBV29-1; DNA: TGCAGCGCCAACAGGGGTACCTACGAGCAGTACTTC; CDR3: CSANRGTYEQYF
D: -; J: TRBJ2-7; size: -; V: TRBV5-5; DNA: TGTGCCAGCAGCGAGCGGCAGGGACCCTACGAGCAGTACTTC; CDR3: CASSERQGPYEQYF
D: -; J: TRBJ1-5; size: -; V: TRBV2; DNA: TGTGCCAGCAGTGCAGGGCGCAATCAGCCCCAGCATTTT; CDR3: CASSAGRNQPQHF
D: TRBD2; J: TRBJ2-7; size: -; V: TRBV11-1; DNA: TGTGCCAGCAGCTTGGGAGGGGTTGCAGGTGCCTACGAGCAGTACTTC; CDR3: CASSLGGVAGAYEQYF
D: TRBD2; J: TRBJ2-3; size: -; V: TRBV25-1; DNA: TGTGCCAGCAGTGAATGGACTAGCGGGAGCACAGATACGCAGTATTTT; CDR3: CASSEWTSGSTDTQYF
D: TRBD1; J: TRBJ1-1; size: -; V: TRBV28; DNA: TGTGCCAGCAGTCCTCCACGCGGACAGGGCACTGAAGCTTTCTTT; CDR3: CASSPPRGQGTEAFF
D: TRBD2; J: TRBJ2-1; size: -; V: TRBV27; DNA: TGTGCCAGCAGTCCCCCGGGACTATTTGAGCAGTTCTTC; CDR3: CASSPPGLFEQFF
D: TRBD2; J: TRBJ2-1; size: -; V: TRBV19; DNA: TGTGCCAGTAGTGTGGGCGGGAGCTACAATGAGCAGTTCTTC; CDR3: CASSVGGSYNEQFF
D: TRBD1; J: TRBJ1-2; size: -; V: TRBV19; DNA: TGTGCCAGTAGTACCCCCCAGACAGGGGGCTATGGCTACACCTTC; CDR3: CASSTPQTGGYGYTF
D: TRBD2; J: TRBJ2-3; size: -; V: TRBV7-2; DNA: TGTGCCAGCAGCTTAGTTCCAGCGGGAGGCACAGATACGCAGTATTTT; CDR3: CASSLVPAGGTDTQYF
D: -; J: TRBJ1-5; size: -; V: TRBV10-3; DNA: TGTGCCATCAGTGCAGGGCAGTTGGGGCAGCCCCAGCATTTT; CDR3: CAISAGQLGQPQHF
D: -; J: TRBJ2-2; size: -; V: TRBV30; DNA: TGTGCCTGGAGCCGACAGAGGGGCGGGGAGCTGTTTTTT; CDR3: CAWSRQRGGELFF
D: TRBD2; J: TRBJ2-1; size: -; V: TRBV27; DNA: TGTGCCAGCAGTTTGCGGACTAGCCGCCTCTCCTACAATGAGCAGTTCTTC; CDR3: CASSLRTSRLSYNEQFF
D: -; J: TRBJ1-1; size: -; V: TRBV4-1; DNA: TGCGCCAGCGGCCAAGCCCAGGGGAACACTGAAGCTTTCTTT; CDR3: CASGQAQGNTEAFF
D: -; J: TRBJ2-3; size: -; V: TRBV6-1; DNA: TGTGCCTCCTACGACAGGTTGACAGATACGCAGTATTTT; CDR3: CASYDRLTDTQYF
D: TRBD1; J: TRBJ2-3; size: -; V: TRBV29-1; DNA: TGCAGCGTTGAGAGACAGGGAGACACAGATACGCAGTATTTT; CDR3: CSVERQGDTDTQYF
D: -; J: TRBJ2-7; size: -; V: TRBV5-1; DNA: TGCGCCAGCAGCTTGGACAGGACCTACCACGAGCAGTACTTC; CDR3: CASSLDRTYHEQYF
D: -; J: TRBJ2-2; size: -; V: TRBV6-5; DNA: TGTGCCAGCTCCCGTAGTCGGGCCGGGGAGCTGTTTTTT; CDR3: CASSRSRAGELFF
D: TRBD1; J: TRBJ1-1; size: -; V: TRBV5-1; DNA: TGCGCCAGCAGTTGGGACAGGAACACTGAAGCTTTCTTT; CDR3: CASSWDRNTEAFF
D: -; J: TRBJ2-3; size: -; V: TRBV20-1; DNA: TGCAGTGCTAGACGCGCAGATACGCAGTATTTT; CDR3: CSARRADTQYF
D: -; J: TRBJ1-2; size: once; V: TRBV5-1; DNA: TGCGCCAGCAGCTTGGAGGCAGTCTATGGCTACACCTTC; CDR3: CASSLEAVYGYTF
D: TRBD1; J: TRBJ2-3; size: once; V: TRBV19; DNA: TGTGCCAGTAGTGTCAGGGGGAGTTACGATACGCAGTATTTT; CDR3: CASSVRGSYDTQYF
D: -; J: TRBJ2-7; size: once; V: TRBV4-1; DNA: TGCGCCAGCAGCCAAGACCCACTAGGGGTCTACGAGCAGTACTTC; CDR3: CASSQDPLGVYEQYF
D: -; J: TRBJ2-1; size: -; V: TRBV7-2; DNA: TGTGCCTCCGGGCGGACTTTCTACAATGAGCAGTTCTTC; CDR3: CASGRTFYNEQFF
D: -; J: TRBJ2-1; size: -; V: TRBV28; DNA: TGTGCCAGCAGTATCCGGACTGAGCAGTTCTTC; CDR3: CASSIRTEQFF
D: TRBD1; J: TRBJ1-2; size: -; V: TRBV7-9; DNA: TGTGCCAGCAGCCCGGCGGACAGGACTAACTATGGCTACACCTTC; CDR3: CASSPADRTNYGYTF
D: -; J: TRBJ1-1; size: once; V: TRBV19; DNA: TGTGCCAGTAGTCTAGGGCAGAACACTGAAGCTTTCTTT; CDR3: CASSLGQNTEAFF
D: -; J: TRBJ1-1; size: once; V: TRBV27; DNA: TGTGCCAGCAGGAAACAGAGTTCGAACACTGAAGCTTTCTTT; CDR3: CASRKQSSNTEAFF
D: TRBD2; J: TRBJ2-5; size: -; V: TRBV5-1; DNA: TGCGCCAGCAGCCGGGGAGGGGAAGAGACCCAGTACTTC; CDR3: CASSRGGEETQYF
D: TRBD2; J: TRBJ2-7; size: -; V: TRBV4-3; DNA: TGCGCCAGCAGCCAAGAGGGGGGGAGGGACGAGCAGTACTTC; CDR3: CASSQEGGRDEQYF
D: TRBD1; J: TRBJ1-1; size: -; V: TRBV7-2; DNA: TGTGCCAGCAGCTCAGGGGGCCGAAACACTGAAGCTTTCTTT; CDR3: CASSSGGRNTEAFF